This T cell receptor (beta chain) is from a study of blood T cell repertoires in COVID-19. Looking at the study overall: Collection of acute and convalescent COVID-19 samples took place in the United States, Italy and Spain. Sources were T cells, B-cell-depleted T cells, or PBMCs; the material itself was cDNA or gDNA.

V shed 6 bases and J shed 9 bases, with 12 bases lying between them. The CDR3 is 13 residues long. Germline V lookup: CDR1 MNHEY, CDR2 SMNVEV (reference sequence). Using immunoSEQ multiplex PCR, the repertoire was profiled, and TCRdb retains in-frame clones only, with some absent. The table records fewer than 450,000 clones, roughly 90% of them present only once. The clonotype originates from a woman between 65 and 79 years old with COVID-19, enrolled during active disease. The chain has TRBV27 and TRBJ1-6; D perhaps matches TRBD1 (5 bases). Source material: peripheral blood. The CDR3 sequence: CASSDRRGSPLHF. In DNA, the CDR3 is TGTGCCAGCAGCGACCGAAGGGGTTCACCCCTCCACTTT.